This TCR beta chain is from a study of blood T cell repertoires in COVID-19. Study-level background: Researchers got acute and convalescent COVID-19 samples from the United States, Italy and Spain.

Assay: immunoSEQ multiplex PCR; the TCRdb copy retains only in-frame clones and omits some. The data show a few hundred thousand clones, approximately 85% seen once. The sequenced material came from peripheral blood. The TCR originated in a middle-aged man with active or convalescent COVID-19.

Here the CDR3 DNA reads TGTGCCAGCCAAATACAGGGGAAGAACACTGAAGCTTTCTTT. Translation gives CASQIQGKNTEAFF. The rearrangement uses TRBV7-8 and TRBJ1-1, with 7 bases identical to TRBD1. The V gene's germline CDR1 is SGHVS and CDR2 FQNEAQ. The CDR3 totals 14 residues. V lost 8 bases to trimming and J lost 1 base; unmatched junction nucleotides: 7.